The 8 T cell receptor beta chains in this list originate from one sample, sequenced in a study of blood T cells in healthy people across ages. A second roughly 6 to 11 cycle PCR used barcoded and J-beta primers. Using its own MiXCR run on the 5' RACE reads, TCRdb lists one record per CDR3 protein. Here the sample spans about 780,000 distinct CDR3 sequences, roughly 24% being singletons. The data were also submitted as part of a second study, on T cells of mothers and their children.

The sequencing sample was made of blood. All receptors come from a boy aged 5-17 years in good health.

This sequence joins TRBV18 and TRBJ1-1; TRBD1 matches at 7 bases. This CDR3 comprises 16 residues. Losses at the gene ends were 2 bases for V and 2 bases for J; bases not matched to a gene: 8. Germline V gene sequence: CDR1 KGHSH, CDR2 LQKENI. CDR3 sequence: CASSPKPGQLNTEAFF. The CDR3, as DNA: TGTGCCAGCTCACCAAAGCCGGGACAGCTAAACACTGAAGCTTTCTTT.

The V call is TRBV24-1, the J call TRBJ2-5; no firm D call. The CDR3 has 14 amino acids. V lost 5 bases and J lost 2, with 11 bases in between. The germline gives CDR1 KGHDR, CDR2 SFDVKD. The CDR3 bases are TGTGCCACCAGTGCCGACAAGGCACAAGAGACCCAGTACTTC. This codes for CATSADKAQETQYF.

The CDR3 coding sequence is TGTGCCACTAAAGCGGGGGGGACTTACGAGCAGTACTTC. Protein sequence: CATKAGGTYEQYF. The chain employs TRBV10-3 and TRBJ2-1, with 10 bases aligning to TRBD2. The DNA end favors TRBJ2-7, so the J call may be wrong. This CDR3 contains 13 residues. The germline V gene encodes CDR1 ENHRY and CDR2 SYGVKD.

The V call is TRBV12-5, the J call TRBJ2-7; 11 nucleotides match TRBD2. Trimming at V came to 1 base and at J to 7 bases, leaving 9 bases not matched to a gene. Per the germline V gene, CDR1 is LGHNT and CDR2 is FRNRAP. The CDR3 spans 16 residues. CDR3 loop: CASGLAGLAGLVEQYF. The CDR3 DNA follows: TGTGCTAGTGGTTTGGCCGGACTAGCGGGCCTTGTTGAGCAGTACTTC. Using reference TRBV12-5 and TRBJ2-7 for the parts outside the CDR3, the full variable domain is DARVTQTPRHKVTEMGQEVTMRCQPILGHNTVFWYRQTMMQGLELLAYFRNRAPLDDSGMPKDRFSAEMPDATLATLKIQPSEPRDSAVYFCASGLAGLAGLVEQYFGPGTRLTVT.

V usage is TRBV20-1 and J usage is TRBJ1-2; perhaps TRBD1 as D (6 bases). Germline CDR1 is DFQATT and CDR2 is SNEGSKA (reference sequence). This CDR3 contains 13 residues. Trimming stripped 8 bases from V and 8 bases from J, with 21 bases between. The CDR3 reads CSPTSGTSNGYTF. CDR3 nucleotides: TGCAGTCCGACCTCCGGGACATCGAACGGCTACACCTTC.

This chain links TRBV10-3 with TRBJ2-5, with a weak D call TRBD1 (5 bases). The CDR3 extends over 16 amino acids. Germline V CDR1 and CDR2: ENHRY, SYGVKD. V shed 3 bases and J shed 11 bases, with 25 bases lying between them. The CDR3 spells CAISELSTGALGEQYF. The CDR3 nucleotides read TGTGCCATCAGTGAACTCTCCACTGGGGCGCTGGGTGAGCAGTACTTC.

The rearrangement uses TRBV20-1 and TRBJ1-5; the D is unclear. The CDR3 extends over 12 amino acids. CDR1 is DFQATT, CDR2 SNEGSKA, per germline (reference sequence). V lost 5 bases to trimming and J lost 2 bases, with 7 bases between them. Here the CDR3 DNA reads TGCAGTGCTGAAAGGGGCAATCAGCCCCAGCATTTT. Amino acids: CSAERGNQPQHF.

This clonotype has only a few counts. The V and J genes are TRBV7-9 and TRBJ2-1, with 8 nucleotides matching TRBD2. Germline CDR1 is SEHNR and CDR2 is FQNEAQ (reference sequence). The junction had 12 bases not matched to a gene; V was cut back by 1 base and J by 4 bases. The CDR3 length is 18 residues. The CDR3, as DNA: TGTGCCAGCAGCTTAGAGGTCCCGGCGGGGGGCTGGTACAATGAGCAGTTCTTC. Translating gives CASSLEVPAGGWYNEQFF. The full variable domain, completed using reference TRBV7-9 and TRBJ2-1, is DTGVSQNPRHKITKRGQNVTFRCDPISEHNRLYWYRQTLGQGPEFLTYFQNEAQLEKSRLLSDRFSAERPKGSFSTLEIQRTEQGDSAMYLCASSLEVPAGGWYNEQFFGPGTRLTVL.